The rows below give T cell receptor beta chains drawn from one sample of a study of cytomegalovirus exposure and HLA in healthy donors. TCRdb's copy holds only in-frame clones and misses some; the assay was immunoSEQ multiplex PCR. The table includes about 160,000 clones, around 72% detected once. Sequenced material: PBMCs. The receptor source for this set is a woman aged 40-49 years in good health and CMV-seropositive. The CDR3 runs from the conserved cysteine through the conserved F or W. D genes are given only for firm matches. Some rows have no size entry. The others give once, few or many, or a class for an expanded clone.

j_gene: TRBJ1-2; v_gene: TRBV7-2; d_gene: TRBD1; abundance: .; CDR3nt: TGTGCCAGCAGTCCGGACAGGACCTATGGCTACACCTTC; CDR3aa: CASSPDRTYGYTF
j_gene: TRBJ1-3; v_gene: TRBV4-1; d_gene: .; abundance: .; CDR3nt: TGCGCCAGCAGCCAAGAAAGGAGAGTGTCTGGAAACACCATATATTTT; CDR3aa: CASSQERRVSGNTIYF
j_gene: TRBJ2-7; v_gene: TRBV7-9; d_gene: .; abundance: .; CDR3nt: TGTGCCAGCAGCTTAGATGATAGAGGGTTCTCCTACGAGCAGTACTTC; CDR3aa: CASSLDDRGFSYEQYF
j_gene: TRBJ2-7; v_gene: TRBV27; d_gene: .; abundance: .; CDR3nt: TGTGCCACCCGGTCGATGGTTCACGAGCAGTACTTC; CDR3aa: CATRSMVHEQYF
j_gene: TRBJ1-6; v_gene: TRBV28; d_gene: .; abundance: .; CDR3nt: TGTGCCAGCAGGGACCCGGGGGGCAATTCACCCCTCCACTTT; CDR3aa: CASRDPGGNSPLHF
j_gene: TRBJ1-6; v_gene: TRBV12-5; d_gene: .; abundance: .; CDR3nt: TGTGCTAGTGGTTTAGGACTGAGCTTAAGCTCACCCCTCCACTTT; CDR3aa: CASGLGLSLSSPLHF
j_gene: TRBJ1-3; v_gene: TRBV28; d_gene: .; abundance: .; CDR3nt: TGTGCCAGCAGGACAGGAGATGGAAACACCATATATTTT; CDR3aa: CASRTGDGNTIYF
j_gene: TRBJ2-3; v_gene: TRBV11-2; d_gene: .; abundance: once; CDR3nt: TGTGCCAGCAGCTTAGAGTGGGGACTGTACACAGATACGCAGTATTTT; CDR3aa: CASSLEWGLYTDTQYF
j_gene: TRBJ2-3; v_gene: TRBV7-3; d_gene: TRBD1; abundance: few; CDR3nt: TGTGCCAGCGGAACAGGGGCAGATACGCAGTATTTT; CDR3aa: CASGTGADTQYF
j_gene: TRBJ2-5; v_gene: TRBV29-1; d_gene: .; abundance: .; CDR3nt: TGCAGCGTGACGGGGGAAGAGACCCAGTACTTC; CDR3aa: CSVTGEETQYF
j_gene: TRBJ2-7; v_gene: TRBV11-2; d_gene: TRBD2; abundance: .; CDR3nt: TGTGCCAGCAGCTTAGGACTAGCAGCGGGCGAGCAGTACTTC; CDR3aa: CASSLGLAAGEQYF
j_gene: TRBJ1-1; v_gene: TRBV7-9; d_gene: .; abundance: .; CDR3nt: TGTGCCAGCAGCTTAGCGATAGACACTGAAGCTTTCTTT; CDR3aa: CASSLAIDTEAFF
j_gene: TRBJ1-5; v_gene: TRBV19; d_gene: .; abundance: .; CDR3nt: TGTGCCAGTAGCCCCGGGACAACTTCAACGTATAGCAATCAGCCCCAGCATTTT; CDR3aa: CASSPGTTSTYSNQPQHF
j_gene: TRBJ2-1; v_gene: TRBV6-6; d_gene: .; abundance: few; CDR3nt: TGTGCCAGCCAGACAGGATCCAATGAGCAGTTCTTC; CDR3aa: CASQTGSNEQFF
j_gene: TRBJ2-1; v_gene: TRBV2; d_gene: .; abundance: .; CDR3nt: TGTGCCAGTACGGATTCGGGCAATGAGCAGTTCTTC; CDR3aa: CASTDSGNEQFF
j_gene: TRBJ2-7; v_gene: TRBV29-1; d_gene: TRBD2; abundance: .; CDR3nt: TGCAGCGTCGCCACAACTAGCGGTTACGAGCAGTACTTC; CDR3aa: CSVATTSGYEQYF
j_gene: TRBJ2-5; v_gene: TRBV18; d_gene: TRBD2; abundance: .; CDR3nt: TGTGCCAGCTCACCCGATGGAGCGGGGGGCCATCCCCAGCAGACCCAGTACTTC; CDR3aa: CASSPDGAGGHPQQTQYF
j_gene: TRBJ1-3; v_gene: TRBV7-2; d_gene: TRBD1; abundance: .; CDR3nt: TGTGCCAGCAGCCCAAACAGGGGGCATATAGACTCGGGAAACACCATATATTTT; CDR3aa: CASSPNRGHIDSGNTIYF
j_gene: TRBJ2-7; v_gene: TRBV11-2; d_gene: .; abundance: .; CDR3nt: TGTGCCAGCACCAGGAGCACTAGCCAGTTCTCCTACGAGCAGTACTTC; CDR3aa: CASTRSTSQFSYEQYF
j_gene: TRBJ2-7; v_gene: TRBV30; d_gene: TRBD1; abundance: .; CDR3nt: TGTGCCTGGACCACCGGGACAGGAAAGGTGCACGAGCAGTACTTC; CDR3aa: CAWTTGTGKVHEQYF
j_gene: TRBJ1-4; v_gene: TRBV15; d_gene: .; abundance: .; CDR3nt: TGTGCCACCAGCAGAGATTATGCAACTAATGAAAAACTGTTTTTT; CDR3aa: CATSRDYATNEKLFF
j_gene: TRBJ2-7; v_gene: TRBV7-2; d_gene: .; abundance: .; CDR3nt: TGTGCCAGCAGCTTAGGCAGGGGGGCCTACGAGCAGTACTTC; CDR3aa: CASSLGRGAYEQYF
j_gene: TRBJ1-2; v_gene: TRBV19; d_gene: .; abundance: .; CDR3nt: TGTGCCAGTAATTCTGAGCGGGGGACACCCTATGGCTACACCTTC; CDR3aa: CASNSERGTPYGYTF
j_gene: TRBJ2-7; v_gene: TRBV28; d_gene: TRBD1; abundance: .; CDR3nt: TGTGCCAGCGAAGATTCAAGGACAGGCTACGAGCAGTACTTC; CDR3aa: CASEDSRTGYEQYF
j_gene: TRBJ1-2; v_gene: TRBV2; d_gene: TRBD1; abundance: .; CDR3nt: TGTGCCAGCACAATCGGGACAGCCTATGGCTACACCTTC; CDR3aa: CASTIGTAYGYTF
j_gene: TRBJ2-1; v_gene: TRBV5-1; d_gene: TRBD2; abundance: .; CDR3nt: TGCGCCAGCAGCTCCAGCGGGGGATTCAATGAGCAGTTCTTC; CDR3aa: CASSSSGGFNEQFF
j_gene: TRBJ2-5; v_gene: TRBV7-9; d_gene: .; abundance: .; CDR3nt: TGTGCCAGCAGCCCGGGATTGACGTTGGAGACCCAGTACTTC; CDR3aa: CASSPGLTLETQYF
j_gene: TRBJ2-3; v_gene: TRBV18; d_gene: TRBD2; abundance: .; CDR3nt: TGTGCCAGCTCACCACTAAGACTAGCGGGGAGCACAGATACGCAGTATTTT; CDR3aa: CASSPLRLAGSTDTQYF
j_gene: TRBJ1-2; v_gene: TRBV27; d_gene: TRBD1; abundance: .; CDR3nt: TGTGCCAGCGGGGGACAGGGAAAGTTGCTACAGGGCTACACCTTC; CDR3aa: CASGGQGKLLQGYTF
j_gene: TRBJ2-7; v_gene: TRBV7-9; d_gene: .; abundance: .; CDR3nt: TGTGCCAGCAGCCTACAGGGCTACGAGCAGTACTTC; CDR3aa: CASSLQGYEQYF
j_gene: TRBJ1-2; v_gene: TRBV18; d_gene: .; abundance: .; CDR3nt: TGTGCCAGCTCACCCGGCCTGGACACCTATGGCTACACCTTC; CDR3aa: CASSPGLDTYGYTF
j_gene: TRBJ1-1; v_gene: TRBV28; d_gene: TRBD1; abundance: .; CDR3nt: TGTGCCAGCAGTTTAGCCGGGACAGGCATGAACACTGAAGCTTTCTTT; CDR3aa: CASSLAGTGMNTEAFF
j_gene: TRBJ1-2; v_gene: TRBV7-2; d_gene: .; abundance: .; CDR3nt: TGTGCCAGCAGCTTAATTTCGGGAATAAGAGAGTATGGCTACACCTTC; CDR3aa: CASSLISGIREYGYTF
j_gene: TRBJ1-2; v_gene: TRBV9; d_gene: .; abundance: .; CDR3nt: TGTGCCAGCAGCGTAGGGGCAGCTAACTATGGCTACACCTTC; CDR3aa: CASSVGAANYGYTF
j_gene: TRBJ1-5; v_gene: TRBV30; d_gene: TRBD1; abundance: .; CDR3nt: TGTGCCTGGAGAAACTCCGGGACAGGGTTTCAGCCCCAGCATTTT; CDR3aa: CAWRNSGTGFQPQHF
j_gene: TRBJ2-1; v_gene: TRBV27; d_gene: TRBD2; abundance: .; CDR3nt: TGTGCCAGCAGTTTCCGCCAACTAGCGGGGGGATACAATGAGCAGTTCTTC; CDR3aa: CASSFRQLAGGYNEQFF
j_gene: TRBJ1-2; v_gene: TRBV18; d_gene: .; abundance: few; CDR3nt: TGTGCCAGCTCACCAGCAGGGATTAGCTACACCTTC; CDR3aa: CASSPAGISYTF
j_gene: TRBJ2-7; v_gene: TRBV10-3; d_gene: TRBD2; abundance: .; CDR3nt: TGTGCCATCACCGCGGGAGGGGGGGCGGGGGAGCAGTACTTC; CDR3aa: CAITAGGGAGEQYF
j_gene: TRBJ2-5; v_gene: TRBV29-1; d_gene: .; abundance: once; CDR3nt: TGCAGCGGTCGGGATGGAAAAGAGACCCAGTACTTC; CDR3aa: CSGRDGKETQYF
j_gene: TRBJ2-1; v_gene: TRBV28; d_gene: TRBD1; abundance: .; CDR3nt: TGTGCCAGCAACCAGGACAGGGGTTCCTACAATGAGCAGTTCTTC; CDR3aa: CASNQDRGSYNEQFF
j_gene: TRBJ2-2; v_gene: TRBV5-1; d_gene: TRBD2; abundance: few; CDR3nt: TGCGCCAGCAGCTTAACCCAGCGGGGGCTAAACACCGGGGAGCTGTTTTTT; CDR3aa: CASSLTQRGLNTGELFF
j_gene: TRBJ2-1; v_gene: TRBV29-1; d_gene: .; abundance: .; CDR3nt: TGCAGCGCGTTCGCTGGACAGGGAGGGTATGAGCAGTTCTTC; CDR3aa: CSAFAGQGGYEQFF
j_gene: TRBJ2-1; v_gene: TRBV4-1; d_gene: .; abundance: .; CDR3nt: TGCGCCAGCAGCCACCCTGGCGGATACAATGAGCAGTTCTTC; CDR3aa: CASSHPGGYNEQFF